Shown below are 9 T cell receptor beta chains from a single sample sequenced in a study of regulatory T cells in long-lasting Graves disease. Indicated time point: newly diagnosed GD, antithyroid drugs for less than 3 months. The TCR library used RNA extracted from PBMCs. Researchers made TCR beta libraries by using iRepertoire HTBI primers and running Arm-PCR on CDR3 regions. TCRdb called the multiplex PCR reads again in MiXCR, with one record for every CDR3 protein. Among some 400,000 distinct CDR3 sequences listed, 14% to 15% were seen once. The same specimen was also included in a second study, on T cells in Graves' hyperthyroidism and ophthalmopathy.

The material was peripheral blood mononuclear cells (PBMCs), obtained at new diagnosis, from a patient treated with antithyroid drugs. Every receptor here comes from a young woman with Graves disease.

A word on this clonotype: This sequence is one base from a far larger clone and is likely a read error. The rearrangement links TRBV11-1 to TRBJ2-4, with D hard to call. The DNA end favors TRBJ2-1, so the J call may be wrong. CDR3 length equals 14 residues. The germline gives CDR1 SGHAT, CDR2 FQDESV (reference sequence). CDR3 protein: CASSSPQQLYEQFF. CDR3 nucleotide sequence: TGTGCCAGCAGTAGCCCCCAACAGCTCTACGAGCAGTTCTTC.

The chain has TRBV19 and TRBJ2-7; 15 bases fit TRBD2. This CDR3 spans 15 amino acids. The germline gives CDR1 LNHDA, CDR2 SQIVND (reference sequence). V dropped 3 bases and J dropped 7; count of bases not matched to a gene: 4. The CDR3 DNA reads TGTGCCAGTAGTATTCGGACTAGCGGGAGGGGAGAGCAGTACTTC. Translation gives CASSIRTSGRGEQYF.

This clonotype was counted ten times or more. J is TRBJ2-3 and V is TRBV5-6, with D perhaps TRBD2 (6 bases). There are 16 residues in the CDR3. Germline V gene lookup returns CDR1 SGHDT and CDR2 YYEEEE. The germline V and J ends were trimmed by 3 bases and 7 bases, with 21 bases remaining between them. The CDR3 loop is CASSWGEGLLSNTQYF. DNA of the CDR3: TGTGCCAGCAGCTGGGGGGAAGGACTTCTGTCGAATACGCAGTATTTT.

This clonotype showed up many times. One junction end does not reproduce the germline sequence, and a read error may be involved. The chain combines TRBV11-2 with TRBJ2-3; D is undetermined. This CDR3 region has 9 residues. Germline CDR1 SGHAT, CDR2 FQNNGV. CDR3 coding DNA: TGTGCCAGCAGCCCCTCCGGTGCCTTT. It codes for CASSPSGAF.

This clonotype was detected ten times or more. One end of the junction does not line up with germline, which may come from a read error. The J gene is TRBJ2-1, the V gene TRBV9, with D unresolved. Germline CDR1 and CDR2: SGDLS and YYNGEE. The CDR3 runs to 9 residues. CDR3 bases: TGTGCCAGCAGCCCCCGGCAGGTCTTC. Translation gives CASSPRQVF. The variable domain in full, with the rest retrieved from reference TRBV9 and TRBJ2-1, is DSGVTQTPKHLITATGQRVTLRCSPRSGDLSVYWYQQSLDQGLQFLIQYYNGEERAKGNILERFSAQQFPDLHSELNLSSLELGDSALYFCASSPRQVFGPGTRLTVL.

Comment on this clonotype: Possible read error: a much larger clone is one base away. The V and J genes are TRBV6-2 or TRBV6-3 and TRBJ2-1, with D possibly being TRBD2 (7 bases). Germline V CDR1 and CDR2: MNHEY, SVGEGT. The CDR3 consists of 14 residues. Between the trimmed V and J ends, which lost 6 bases and 9 bases, there was a span of 18 bases. The CDR3 DNA sequence: TGTGCCAGCAGGGTACGGGGGGCGCGGGGTGAGCAGTTCTTC. It translates to CASRVRGARGEQFF.

This clonotype was seen at least ten times. The gene calls are TRBV20-1 and TRBJ2-5, with 7 bases fitting TRBD2. The CDR3 has 11 amino acids. J was trimmed by 7 bases and V by 5 bases; bases with no gene match: 4. Germline V gene lookup returns CDR1 DFQATT and CDR2 SNEGSKA (reference sequence). For the CDR3, the DNA is TGCAGTGCTTTCTCGGGGGGGACCCAGTACTTC. Amino acid sequence: CSAFSGGTQYF.

This clonotype was seen a handful of times. The rearrangement uses TRBV7-9 and TRBJ2-7; TRBD1 is a possible D gene (6 bases). This CDR3 has 14 residues. Trimming removed 6 bases at V and 0 bases at J, with 12 bases between. Germline V CDR1 and CDR2: SEHNR, FQNEAQ (reference sequence). The CDR3 here is CASRSTGNSYEQYF. The DNA of the CDR3 is TGTGCCAGCAGATCTACAGGGAACTCCTACGAGCAGTACTTC.

The table lists this clonotype with many counts. The rearrangement uses TRBV7-2 and TRBJ1-1, with D possibly TRBD1 on 6 matching bases. V was shortened by 5 bases and J by 5 bases, with 15 bases between the two germline ends. The CDR3 totals 14 residues. CDR1 is SGHTA and CDR2 is FQGNSA in the germline V gene. The CDR3 region has the DNA TGTGCCAGCAGCCTAGGGGGGTGGAGGACTGAAGCTTTCTTT. Its protein is CASSLGGWRTEAFF.